This T cell receptor beta chain appears in the sequencing data of a study of blood T cell repertoires in COVID-19. Clinical history reported by participants formed the basis on which cohorts were assigned. In the original processing: For nucleated cells, counts were estimated from reference gene primer amplification. Produced via immunoSEQ multiplex PCR; TCRdb's table is partial and in-frame only. That table gives V, J and clone size, and the DNA gave D and trimming. This sample carries 110,000 to 150,000 clones, roughly three quarters of them seen once, and the ten largest clones take approximately 6%. The junction had 4 bases not matched to a gene; V was cut back by 1 base and J by 4 bases. The CDR3 runs to 15 residues. Germline assignment: CDR1 MNHEY and CDR2 SMNVEV (reference sequence).

This sequence was found in a woman aged 45-65 years who had recovered from COVID-19. The source material was PBMCs or T cells enriched from blood (not recorded which). The chain is built from TRBV27 and TRBJ2-3, with TRBD2 matching 8 bases. The CDR3 sequence is CASSLFRGGPDTQYF. CDR3 DNA: TGTGCCAGCAGTTTATTTCGGGGGGGGCCAGATACGCAGTATTTT.